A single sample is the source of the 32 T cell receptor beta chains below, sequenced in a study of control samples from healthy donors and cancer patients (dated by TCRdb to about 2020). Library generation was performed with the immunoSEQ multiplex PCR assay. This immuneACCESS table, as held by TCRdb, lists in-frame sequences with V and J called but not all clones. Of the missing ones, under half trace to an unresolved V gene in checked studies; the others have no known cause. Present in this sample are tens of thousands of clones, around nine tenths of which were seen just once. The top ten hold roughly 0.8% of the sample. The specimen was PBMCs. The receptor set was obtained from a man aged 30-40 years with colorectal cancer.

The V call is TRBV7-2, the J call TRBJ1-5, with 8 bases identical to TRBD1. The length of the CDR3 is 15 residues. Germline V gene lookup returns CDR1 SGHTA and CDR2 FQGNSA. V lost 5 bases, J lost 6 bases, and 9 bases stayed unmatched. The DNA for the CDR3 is TGTGCCAGCAGCCAGGTGGGCAGGGGGCTTCAGCCCCAGCATTTT. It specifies CASSQVGRGLQPQHF. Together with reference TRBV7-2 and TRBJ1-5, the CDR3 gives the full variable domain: GAGVSQSPSNKVTEKGKDVELRCDPISGHTALYWYRQSLGQGLEFLIYFQGNSAPDKSGLPSDRFSAERTGGSVSTLTIQRTQQEDSAVYLCASSQVGRGLQPQHFGDGTRLSIL.

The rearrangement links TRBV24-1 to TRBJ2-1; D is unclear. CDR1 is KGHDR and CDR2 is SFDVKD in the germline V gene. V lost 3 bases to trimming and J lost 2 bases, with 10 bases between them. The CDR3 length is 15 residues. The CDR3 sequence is CATSDIDRTYNEQFF. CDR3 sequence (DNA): TGTGCCACCAGTGATATAGACCGCACCTACAATGAGCAGTTCTTC.

This CDR3 reads CASSFRGGGYEQYF. For the CDR3, the DNA is TGTGCCAGCAGTTTCCGCGGGGGCGGCTACGAGCAGTACTTC. V gene TRBV6-5 combines with J gene TRBJ2-7; D possibly corresponds to TRBD2 (7 bases). Germline V CDR1 and CDR2: MNHEY, SVGAGI. The CDR3 consists of 14 residues. Trimming shortened V by 4 bases and J by 3 bases, and 13 bases separated the two germline ends.

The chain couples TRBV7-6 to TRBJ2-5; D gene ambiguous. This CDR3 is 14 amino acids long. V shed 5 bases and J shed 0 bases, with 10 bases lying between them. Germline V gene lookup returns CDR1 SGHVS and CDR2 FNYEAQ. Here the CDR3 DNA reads TGTGCCAGCAGCCAAGATCAGTACCAAGAGACCCAGTACTTC. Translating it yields CASSQDQYQETQYF.

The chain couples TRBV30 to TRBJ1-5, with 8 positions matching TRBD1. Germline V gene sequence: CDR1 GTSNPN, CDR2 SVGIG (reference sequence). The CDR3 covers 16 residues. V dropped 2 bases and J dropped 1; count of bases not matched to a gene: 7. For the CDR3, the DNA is TGTGCCTGGAGTCCTACAGGGGGTTCGAGCAATCAGCCCCAGCATTTT. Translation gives CAWSPTGGSSNQPQHF.

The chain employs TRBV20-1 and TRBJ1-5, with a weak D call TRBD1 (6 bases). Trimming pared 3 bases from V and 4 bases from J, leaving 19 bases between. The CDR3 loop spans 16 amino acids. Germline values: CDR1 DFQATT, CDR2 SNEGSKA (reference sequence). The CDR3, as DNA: TGCAGTGCTAGTAGTGTGACGGGACAAACAAATCAGCCCCAGCATTTT. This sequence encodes CSASSVTGQTNQPQHF.

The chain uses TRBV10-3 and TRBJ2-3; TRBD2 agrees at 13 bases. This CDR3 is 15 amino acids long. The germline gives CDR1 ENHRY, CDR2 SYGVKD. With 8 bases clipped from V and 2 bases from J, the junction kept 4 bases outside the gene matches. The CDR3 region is CAIGGTSGATDTQYF. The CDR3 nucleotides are TGTGCCATCGGGGGGACTAGCGGGGCCACAGATACGCAGTATTTT.

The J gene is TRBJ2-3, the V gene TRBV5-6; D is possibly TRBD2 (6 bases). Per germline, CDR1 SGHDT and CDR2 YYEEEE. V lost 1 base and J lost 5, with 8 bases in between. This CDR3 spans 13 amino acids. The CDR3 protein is CASSLTGVDTQYF. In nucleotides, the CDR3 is TGTGCCAGCAGCTTGACGGGGGTAGATACGCAGTATTTT.

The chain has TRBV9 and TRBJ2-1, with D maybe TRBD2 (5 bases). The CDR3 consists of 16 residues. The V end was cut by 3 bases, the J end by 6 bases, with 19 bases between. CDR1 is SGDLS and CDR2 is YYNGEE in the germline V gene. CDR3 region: CASSAGVTQAPNEQFF. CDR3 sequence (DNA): TGTGCCAGCAGCGCCGGGGTGACCCAAGCCCCCAATGAGCAGTTCTTC.

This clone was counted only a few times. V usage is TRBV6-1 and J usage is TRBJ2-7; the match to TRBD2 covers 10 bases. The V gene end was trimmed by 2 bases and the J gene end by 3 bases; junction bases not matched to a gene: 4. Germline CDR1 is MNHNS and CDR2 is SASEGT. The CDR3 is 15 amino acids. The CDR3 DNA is TGTGCCAGCAGTGAACGGATAGCGGGGGGCTACGAGCAGTACGTC. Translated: CASSERIAGGYEQYV.

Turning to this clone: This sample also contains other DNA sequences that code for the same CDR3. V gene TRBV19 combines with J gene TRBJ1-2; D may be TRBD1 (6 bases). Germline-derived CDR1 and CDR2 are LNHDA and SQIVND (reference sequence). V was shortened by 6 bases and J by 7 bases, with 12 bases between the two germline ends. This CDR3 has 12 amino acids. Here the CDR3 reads CASSQGQSGYTF. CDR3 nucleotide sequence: TGTGCCAGTAGCCAAGGACAGTCTGGCTACACCTTC. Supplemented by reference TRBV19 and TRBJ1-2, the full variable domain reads DGGITQSPKYLFRKEGQNVTLSCEQNLNHDAMYWYRQDPGQGLRLIYYSQIVNDFQKGDIAEGYSVSREKKESFPLTVTSAQKNPTAFYLCASSQGQSGYTFGSGTRLTVV.

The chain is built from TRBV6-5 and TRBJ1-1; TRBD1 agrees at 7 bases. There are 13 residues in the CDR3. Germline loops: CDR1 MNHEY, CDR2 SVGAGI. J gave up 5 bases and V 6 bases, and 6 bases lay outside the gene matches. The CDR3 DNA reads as TGTGCCAGCAGCATTACGACAGGGACTGAAGCTTTCTTT. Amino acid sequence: CASSITTGTEAFF.

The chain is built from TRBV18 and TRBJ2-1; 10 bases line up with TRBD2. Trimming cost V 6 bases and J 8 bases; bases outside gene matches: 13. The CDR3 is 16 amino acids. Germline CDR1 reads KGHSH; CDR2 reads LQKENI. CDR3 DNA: TGTGCCAGCTCTCCTATAGCGGGGGGCCAGACAGATGAGCAGTTCTTC. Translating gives CASSPIAGGQTDEQFF.

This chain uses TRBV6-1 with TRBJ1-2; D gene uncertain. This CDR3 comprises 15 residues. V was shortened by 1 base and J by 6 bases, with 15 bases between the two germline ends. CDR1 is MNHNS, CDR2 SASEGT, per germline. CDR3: CASSEGLGHGDGYTF. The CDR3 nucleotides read TGTGCCAGCAGTGAAGGTTTGGGTCATGGGGATGGCTACACCTTC.

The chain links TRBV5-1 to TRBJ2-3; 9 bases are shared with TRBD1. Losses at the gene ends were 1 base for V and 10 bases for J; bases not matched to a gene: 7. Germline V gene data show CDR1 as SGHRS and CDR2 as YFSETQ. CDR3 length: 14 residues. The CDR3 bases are TGCGCCAGCAGCTTGCAAGGACAGGGGTATGCGCAGTATTTT. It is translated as CASSLQGQGYAQYF.

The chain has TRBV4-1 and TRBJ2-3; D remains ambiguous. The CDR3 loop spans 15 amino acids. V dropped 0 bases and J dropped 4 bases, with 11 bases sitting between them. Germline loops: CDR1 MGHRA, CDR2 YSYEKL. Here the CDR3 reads CASSQDLNSPDTQYF. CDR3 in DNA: TGCGCCAGCAGCCAAGATCTGAACAGCCCAGATACGCAGTATTTT.

CDR3 amino acids: CASSEMVRDPSYEQYV. DNA for the CDR3: TGTGCCAGCAGTGAAATGGTCAGGGATCCTTCCTACGAGCAGTACGTC. The V call is TRBV2, the J call TRBJ2-7; tentatively, D is TRBD1 (5 bases). Germline CDR1 is SNHLY and CDR2 is FYNNEI. The CDR3 runs to 16 residues. The V end lost 2 bases, the J end lost 1 base, and 15 bases lay between the germline ends.

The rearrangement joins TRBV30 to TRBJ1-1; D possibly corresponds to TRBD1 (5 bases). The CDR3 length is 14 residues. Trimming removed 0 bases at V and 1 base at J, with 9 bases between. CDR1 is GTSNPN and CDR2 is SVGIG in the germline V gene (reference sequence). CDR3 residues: CAWSVGHSNTEAFF. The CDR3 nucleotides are TGTGCCTGGAGTGTTGGACACTCGAACACTGAAGCTTTCTTT.

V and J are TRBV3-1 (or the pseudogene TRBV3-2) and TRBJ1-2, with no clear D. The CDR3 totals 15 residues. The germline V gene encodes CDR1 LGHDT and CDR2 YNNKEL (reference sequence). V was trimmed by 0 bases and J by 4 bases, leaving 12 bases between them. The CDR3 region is CASSQDGPGLYGYTF. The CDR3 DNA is TGTGCCAGCAGCCAAGATGGCCCGGGCCTCTATGGCTACACCTTC.

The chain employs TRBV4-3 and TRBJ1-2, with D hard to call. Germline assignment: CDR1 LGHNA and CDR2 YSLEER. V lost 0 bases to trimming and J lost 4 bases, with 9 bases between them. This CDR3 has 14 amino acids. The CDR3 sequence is CASSQDEVTYGYTF. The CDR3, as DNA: TGCGCCAGCAGCCAAGATGAGGTGACCTATGGCTACACCTTC.

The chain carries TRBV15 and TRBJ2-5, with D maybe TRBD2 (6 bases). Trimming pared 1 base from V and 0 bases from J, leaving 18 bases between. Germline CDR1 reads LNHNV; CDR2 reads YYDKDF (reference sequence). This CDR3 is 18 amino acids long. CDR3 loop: CATSRVGGLSKYQETQYF. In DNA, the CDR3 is TGTGCCACCAGCAGAGTAGGAGGGCTAAGCAAGTACCAAGAGACCCAGTACTTC.

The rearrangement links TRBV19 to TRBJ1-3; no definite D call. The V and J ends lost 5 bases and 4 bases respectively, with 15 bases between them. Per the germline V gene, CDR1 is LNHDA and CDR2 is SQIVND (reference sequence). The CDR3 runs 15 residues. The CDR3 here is CASSRLTVGGNTIYF. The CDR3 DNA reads TGTGCCAGTAGTCGCTTGACCGTGGGAGGAAACACCATATATTTT.

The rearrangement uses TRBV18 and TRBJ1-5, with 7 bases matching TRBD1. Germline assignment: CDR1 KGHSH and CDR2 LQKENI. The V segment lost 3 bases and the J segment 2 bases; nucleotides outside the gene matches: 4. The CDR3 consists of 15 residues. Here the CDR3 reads CASSPWTGRNQPQHF. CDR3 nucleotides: TGTGCCAGCTCACCTTGGACAGGTCGCAATCAGCCCCAGCATTTT.

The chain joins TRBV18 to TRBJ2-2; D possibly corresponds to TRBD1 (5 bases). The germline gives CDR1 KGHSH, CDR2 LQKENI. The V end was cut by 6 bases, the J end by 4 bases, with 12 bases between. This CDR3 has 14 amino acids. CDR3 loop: CASSPDSSTGELFF. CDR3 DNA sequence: TGTGCCAGCTCGCCCGACAGTAGCACCGGGGAGCTGTTTTTT.

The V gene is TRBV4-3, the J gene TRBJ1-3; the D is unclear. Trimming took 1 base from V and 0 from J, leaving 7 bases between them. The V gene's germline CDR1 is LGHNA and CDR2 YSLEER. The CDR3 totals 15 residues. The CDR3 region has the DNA TGCGCCAGCAGCCAAGTAGTAAGCTCTGGAAACACCATATATTTT. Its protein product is CASSQVVSSGNTIYF.

The CDR3 spells CASSLVGGPTDTQYF. CDR3 nucleotides: TGTGCCAGCAGCTTAGTTGGGGGTCCCACAGATACGCAGTATTTT. The rearrangement uses TRBV7-2 and TRBJ2-3; D may be TRBD1 or TRBD2 (5 bases each). Germline V gene sequence: CDR1 SGHTA, CDR2 FQGNSA. Trimming took off 1 base at V and 2 bases at J, with 10 bases between the two ends. The CDR3 runs 15 residues.

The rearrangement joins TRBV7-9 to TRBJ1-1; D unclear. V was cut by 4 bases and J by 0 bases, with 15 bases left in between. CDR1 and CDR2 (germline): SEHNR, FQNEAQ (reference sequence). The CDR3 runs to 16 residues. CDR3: CASSSSWGGMNTEAFF. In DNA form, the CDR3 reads TGTGCCAGCAGCTCCAGTTGGGGAGGCATGAACACTGAAGCTTTCTTT.

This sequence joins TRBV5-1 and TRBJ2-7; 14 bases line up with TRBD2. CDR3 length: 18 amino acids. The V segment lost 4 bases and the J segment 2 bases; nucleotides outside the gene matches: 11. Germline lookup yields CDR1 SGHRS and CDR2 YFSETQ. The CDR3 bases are TGCGCCAGCAGCCGGACTAGCGGGGGGCTAGGGGGAGCCTACGAGCAGTACTTC. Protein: CASSRTSGGLGGAYEQYF.

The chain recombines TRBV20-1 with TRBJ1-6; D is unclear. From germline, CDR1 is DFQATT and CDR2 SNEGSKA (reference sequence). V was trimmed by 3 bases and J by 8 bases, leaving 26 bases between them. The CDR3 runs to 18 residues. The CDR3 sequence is CSASIRSTQYLGDSPLHF. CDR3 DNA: TGCAGTGCTAGTATTAGGTCGACTCAATACCTTGGGGATTCACCCCTCCACTTT.

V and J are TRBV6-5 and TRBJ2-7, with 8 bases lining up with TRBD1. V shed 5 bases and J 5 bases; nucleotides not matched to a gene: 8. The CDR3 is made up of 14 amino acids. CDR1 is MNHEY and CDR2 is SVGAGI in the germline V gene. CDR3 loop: CASSRQGPGDEQYF. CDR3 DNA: TGTGCCAGCAGTAGACAGGGGCCTGGAGACGAGCAGTACTTC.

The CDR3 protein is CASSYGTLGETQYF. Here the CDR3 DNA reads TGTGCCAGCAGTTACGGCACACTGGGGGAAACGCAGTATTTT. The V and J genes are TRBV6-5 and TRBJ2-3; D might be TRBD1 or TRBD2, each matching 5 bases. The CDR3 length is 14 residues. CDR1 and CDR2 (germline): MNHEY, SVGAGI. Trimming took off 2 bases at V and 9 bases at J, with 15 bases between the two ends.

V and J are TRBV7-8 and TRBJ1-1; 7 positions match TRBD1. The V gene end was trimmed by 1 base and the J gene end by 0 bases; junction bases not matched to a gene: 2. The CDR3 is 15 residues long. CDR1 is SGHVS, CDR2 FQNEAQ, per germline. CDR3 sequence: CASSLGQGMNTEAFF. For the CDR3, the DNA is TGTGCCAGCAGCTTAGGACAGGGAATGAACACTGAAGCTTTCTTT.